The source of this T cell receptor (beta chain) is a study of blood T cell repertoires in COVID-19. Study context: Samples representing acute and convalescent COVID-19 were sourced from the United States, Italy and Spain. In each case, the material was cDNA or gDNA derived from T cells, B-cell-depleted T cells, or PBMCs.

Only in-frame clones appear in the TCRdb table, and some are missing; sequencing was by immunoSEQ multiplex PCR. The data show around 250,000 clones, roughly nine tenths seen once. CDR1 is LGHNT and CDR2 is FRNRAP in the germline V gene. J was trimmed by 7 bases and V by 7 bases; bases with no gene match: 13. CDR3 size: 15 residues. The chain joins TRBV12-5 to TRBJ2-1, with 7 bases identical to TRBD2. The sample comprised peripheral blood. This receptor was taken from a man in his fifties or sixties with acute or convalescent COVID-19. The CDR3 loop reads CASVKAGGSGNEQFF. CDR3 nucleotides: TGTGCTAGTGTCAAGGCCGGCGGGAGTGGAAATGAGCAGTTCTTC.